This paragraph reports one T cell receptor (beta chain). Its antigen remains unidentified. It has no much larger one-base neighbor in the sample; base qualities were not kept. This specimen belongs to a study of CD8+ T cells in alopecia areata (dated by TCRdb to between 2018 and 2020). Concerning the study at large: Treated patients were enrolled in an open-label pilot trial of oral tofacitinib, 5 to 10 mg twice daily, for moderate-to-severe alopecia areata. Tofacitinib was given for 6 to 18 months, followed by 6 months of follow-up off drug to assess delayed response and recurrence. In treated patients, disease severity was measured using the SALT score, which gives the percentage of scalp surface area affected. In both human patients and the C3H/HeJ mouse model, the study applied high-throughput TCRbeta sequencing to look at T cell clonal expansion in alopecia areata. In humans, TCRbeta sequencing was performed on scalp tissue and on sorted CD4+ and CD8+ peripheral blood T cells from healthy controls and from patients with patchy or totalis/universalis alopecia areata. Patients on tofacitinib were biopsied at baseline and after 4 and 24 weeks of treatment, and several of the patients also had a later scalp biopsy. Scalp clonality was compared among normal scalp (n=4), patchy alopecia areata scalp (n=8), and alopecia totalis/universalis scalp (n=8). RNA came from the PAXgene miRNA kit for fixed scalp, the miRNeasy kit for PBMCs, and the RNeasy kit for mouse skin. TCRbeta CDR3 regions were amplified by immunoSEQ multiplex PCR using 35 Vbeta forward and 13 Jbeta reverse primers.

The sample's time point label is to be understood as: more than 3 weeks on oral tofacitinib. Taken with the paper, the label for treatment or condition translates to: oral pan-JAK inhibitor, 5-10 mg twice daily. Lesional scalp punch biopsies and peripheral blood were obtained from alopecia areata patients. After PBMCs were isolated by density centrifugation and stained for CD3, CD4 and CD8, a FACSAria was used to sort CD4+ and CD8+ T cells. Study-wide findings and limitations: Tofacitinib significantly decreased scalp clonality and the number of expanded CD8+ clones among the top 100 scalp clones. Compared with normal scalp, lesional scalp, particularly in alopecia totalis/universalis, had higher clonality and more expanded CD8+ clones, which suggests antigenic drive. Because the treated cohort was small and had just a single nonresponder, larger studies are needed to establish links between baseline CD8+ expansion and response. During tofacitinib treatment, many expanded lesional clones stuck around in both scalp and blood, and this persistence may partly explain why relapse happens after treatment is stopped. Resident alphabeta T cells in normal human skin are also sequenced, complicating scalp TCR repertoire analysis, unlike mouse skin dominated by gammadelta T cells. Compared with mice, TCR sequences shared between patients were less clear, possibly partly because of HLA diversity across the patient population.

The CDR3 measures 15 amino acids from cysteine to phenylalanine. Kept here is only the CDR3 DNA, which spans 45 bases and is read in frame from base 1. Trimming costs V 4 bases and J 9 bases, and their ends lie 19 bases apart. CDR1 and CDR2 were assigned from the germline V gene (reference sequence) as PRHDT and FYEKMQ. Library construction relied on the immunoSEQ multiplex PCR assay. For TCR sequencing, RNA was extracted from every sample and reverse transcribed into cDNA to serve as template. First-strand cDNA was synthesized using SuperScript III with a 2:1 mix of oligo-dT and random hexamers. A synthetic immune receptor repertoire was used to gauge amplification bias, and whatever bias remained was removed computationally. The paper's processing steps were these. Raw reads were preprocessed to remove errors, and CDR3 was defined by IMGT conventions from the conserved cysteine to phenylalanine. To get clonality, Shannon entropy was normalized by log2 of the number of productive unique TCRs and the result was subtracted from 1. CD4 or CD8 identity of scalp clones was inferred by cross-referencing scalp TCRbeta sequences with sorted blood CD4 and CD8 repertoires. TCRdb stores this immuneACCESS table with in-frame sequences only. Part of the clones is absent; in the studies checked, under half of the shortfall reflects unresolved V genes, and no reason is known for the rest. The DNA gave D and trimming, while V, J and clone size come from that table. The sample table records some 130,000 clones; about 51% of these occur just once. Of the sample, more than 15% is held by the ten largest clones.

The chain couples TRBV13 to TRBJ2-1; the D segment could be TRBD2, given 7 matching bases. This receptor was taken from a human donor with alopecia areata. The sequenced sample was CD8+ T cells sorted from blood, obtained at week 4, from a patient treated with tofacitinib. The DNA sequence is given as TGTGCCAGCAGCTCCGCGGGGGCCGGTCTGATTGAGCAGTTCTTC. Its protein reads: CASSSAGAGLIEQFF.